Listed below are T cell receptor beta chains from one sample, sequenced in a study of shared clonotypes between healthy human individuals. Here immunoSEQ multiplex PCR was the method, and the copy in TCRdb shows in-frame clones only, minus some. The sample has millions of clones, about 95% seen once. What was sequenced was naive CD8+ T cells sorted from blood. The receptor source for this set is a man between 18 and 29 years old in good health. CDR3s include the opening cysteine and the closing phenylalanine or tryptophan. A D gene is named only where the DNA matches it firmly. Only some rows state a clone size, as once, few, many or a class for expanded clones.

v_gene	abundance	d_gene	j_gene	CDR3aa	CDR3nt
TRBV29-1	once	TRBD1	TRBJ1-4	CSVLTRDREKLFF	TGCAGCGTCCTTACTAGGGACAGGGAAAAACTGTTTTTT
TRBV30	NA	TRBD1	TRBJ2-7	CAWSVGQGASEQYF	TGTGCCTGGAGTGTTGGACAGGGGGCTAGCGAGCAGTACTTC
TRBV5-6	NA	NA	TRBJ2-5	CASSLNRARAVQETQYF	TGTGCCAGCAGCTTAAACCGGGCCCGAGCGGTCCAAGAGACCCAGTACTTC
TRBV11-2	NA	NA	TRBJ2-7	CASSDRPQETSTLWYEQYF	TGTGCCAGCAGCGACAGGCCCCAAGAGACTAGTACCCTCTGGTACGAGCAGTACTTC
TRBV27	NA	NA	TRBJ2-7	CASSASPSALDHEQYF	TGTGCCAGCAGTGCTTCCCCCTCAGCATTAGACCACGAGCAGTACTTC
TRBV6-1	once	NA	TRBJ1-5	CASSENRHNQPQHF	TGTGCCAGCAGTGAGAACAGGCACAATCAGCCCCAGCATTTT
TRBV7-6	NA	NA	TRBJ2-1	CASSLDHWGIGSYNEQFF	TGTGCCAGCAGCTTAGATCACTGGGGGATTGGCTCCTACAATGAGCAGTTCTTC
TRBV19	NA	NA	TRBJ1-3	CASSIDPRTEAGNTIYF	TGTGCCAGTAGTATAGATCCCCGGACAGAGGCTGGAAACACCATATATTTT
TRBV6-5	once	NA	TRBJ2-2	CASSYSEGTGELFF	TGTGCCAGCAGTTACTCCGAAGGGACCGGGGAGCTGTTTTTT
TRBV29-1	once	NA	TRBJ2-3	CSVEGGAGDWQYF	TGCAGCGTTGAAGGCGGGGCTGGAGATTGGCAGTATTTT
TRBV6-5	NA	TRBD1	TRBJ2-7	CASTGTGSPYEQYF	TGTGCCAGCACAGGGACAGGGAGTCCCTACGAGCAGTACTTC
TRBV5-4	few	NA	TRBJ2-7	CASSLDRSYEQYF	TGTGCCAGCAGCTTGGACAGATCCTACGAGCAGTACTTC
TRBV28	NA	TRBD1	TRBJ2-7	CASSLRQGHEQYF	TGTGCCAGCAGTTTGCGACAGGGACACGAGCAGTACTTC
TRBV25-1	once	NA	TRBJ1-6	CASSEGAAYNSPLHF	TGTGCCAGCAGTGAGGGAGCAGCTTATAATTCACCCCTCCACTTT
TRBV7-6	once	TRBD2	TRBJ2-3	CASSLGLAGDGTQYF	TGTGCCAGCAGCTTAGGGCTAGCGGGAGACGGTACGCAGTATTTT
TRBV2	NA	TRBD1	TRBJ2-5	CASSEARQGVQETQYF	TGTGCCAGCAGTGAAGCGCGTCAGGGGGTCCAAGAGACCCAGTACTTC
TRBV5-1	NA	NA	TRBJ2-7	CASSLAPEIMADEQYF	TGCGCCAGCAGCTTGGCTCCCGAAATCATGGCTGACGAGCAGTACTTC
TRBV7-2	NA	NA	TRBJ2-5	CASSSRGWTQYF	TGTGCCAGCAGCTCTCGAGGTTGGACCCAGTACTTC